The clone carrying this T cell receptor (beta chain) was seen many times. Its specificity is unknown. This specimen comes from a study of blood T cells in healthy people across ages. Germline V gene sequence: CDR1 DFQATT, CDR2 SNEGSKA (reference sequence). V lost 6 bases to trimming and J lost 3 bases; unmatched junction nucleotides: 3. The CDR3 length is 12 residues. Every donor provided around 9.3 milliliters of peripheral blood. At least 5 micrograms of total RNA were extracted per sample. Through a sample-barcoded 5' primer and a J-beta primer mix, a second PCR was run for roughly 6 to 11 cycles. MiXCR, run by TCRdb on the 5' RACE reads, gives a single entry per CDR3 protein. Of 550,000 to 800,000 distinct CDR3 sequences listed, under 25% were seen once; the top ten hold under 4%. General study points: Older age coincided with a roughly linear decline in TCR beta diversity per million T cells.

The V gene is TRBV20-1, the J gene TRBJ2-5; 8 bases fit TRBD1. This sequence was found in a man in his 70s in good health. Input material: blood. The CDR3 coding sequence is TGCAGTGCCGGACAGGGAAAAGAGACCCAGTACTTC. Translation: CSAGQGKETQYF.